The 5 T cell receptor beta chains below come from one sample, sequenced in a study of Ad26.COV2.S vaccination and SARS-CoV-2 variants. Repertoires were generated with immunoSEQ multiplex PCR, while TCRdb's copy carries only in-frame clones and drops some. Among 350,000 to 450,000 clones, around 86% were seen once, and the ten largest hold approximately 3.6%. The treatment was: some 20 received Ad26.COV2.S at low or high dose, single or two shots; 5 received placebo; per-sample allocation not given. Specimen acquisition occurred on day 63 following the initial vaccine or placebo injection. This material consisted of peripheral blood, taken in a trial of Ad26.COV2.S vaccine versus placebo. The origin of the receptors is a person between 18 and 59 years old who received the Ad26.COV2.S COVID-19 vaccine or a placebo.

As DNA, the CDR3 is TGTGCCACCAGCACCAGACTAGCGGGGGGTTTAGAGACCCAGTACTTC. It specifies CATSTRLAGGLETQYF. This chain connects TRBV15 to TRBJ2-5; 13 bases match TRBD2. The CDR3 sequence is 16 residues long. The germline V gene encodes CDR1 LNHNV and CDR2 YYDKDF (reference sequence). The J segment lost 4 bases and the V segment lost 4 bases, leaving 6 bases of the junction unmatched.

The chain carries TRBV11-2 and TRBJ2-5; D may be TRBD1 (5 bases). The ends were cut back, 5 bases at V and 9 bases at J, with 16 bases in the middle. Germline V gene data show CDR1 as SGHAT and CDR2 as FQNNGV. The CDR3 has 13 residues. This CDR3 reads CASSLDTGAAQYF. The CDR3 nucleotides read TGTGCCAGCAGCCTGGACACAGGCGCGGCCCAGTACTTC.

This sequence joins TRBV5-5 and TRBJ2-2; perhaps TRBD1 as D (6 bases). CDR3 size: 16 residues. CDR1 and CDR2 (germline): SGHKS, YYEKEE (reference sequence). Deletions cut 4 bases from V and 0 bases from J, with 13 bases between. CDR3 protein: CASSARDKSNTGELFF. The CDR3 DNA sequence: TGTGCCAGCAGCGCCCGGGACAAGTCGAACACCGGGGAGCTGTTTTTT.

With regard to this clone: The same CDR3 also results from other DNA sequences found in this sample. The rearrangement uses TRBV5-1 and TRBJ2-7; 9 nucleotides match TRBD2. V was clipped by 4 bases and J by 6 bases; unmatched bases: 2. This CDR3 contains 12 residues. Germline V gene data show CDR1 as SGHRS and CDR2 as YFSETQ. The CDR3 loop is CASSLAGSEQYF. DNA of the CDR3: TGCGCCAGCAGCCTAGCGGGGTCCGAGCAGTACTTC.

The V and J genes are TRBV9 and TRBJ1-3; a weak D match, TRBD1 (6 bases). The CDR3 length is 16 residues. In germline, CDR1 is SGDLS, CDR2 YYNGEE. V was pared by 0 bases and J by 0 bases, with 10 bases between. The CDR3 protein is CASSVANRDSGNTIYF. Here the CDR3 DNA reads TGTGCCAGCAGCGTAGCGAACAGGGACTCTGGAAACACCATATATTTT.